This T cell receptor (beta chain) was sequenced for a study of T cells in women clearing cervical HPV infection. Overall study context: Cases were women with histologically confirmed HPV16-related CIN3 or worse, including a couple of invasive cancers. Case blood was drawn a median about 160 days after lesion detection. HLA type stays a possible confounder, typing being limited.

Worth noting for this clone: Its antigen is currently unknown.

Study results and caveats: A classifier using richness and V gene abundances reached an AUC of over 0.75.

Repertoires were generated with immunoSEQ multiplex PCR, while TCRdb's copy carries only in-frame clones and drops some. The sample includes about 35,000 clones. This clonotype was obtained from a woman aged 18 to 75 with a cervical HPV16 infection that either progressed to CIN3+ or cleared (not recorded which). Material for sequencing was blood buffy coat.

The CDR3 is CASSPGGLRYTF. CDR3 DNA, as far as it was read: TGTGCCAGCAGCCCTGGCGGCTTAAGA. The chain carries TRBV14 and TRBJ1-2; D is uncertain. Coverage ceases 3 residues before the CDR3 finishes, and the germline J gene fills in the end. The length of the CDR3 is 12 residues. Germline V CDR1 and CDR2: SGHDN, FVKESK.